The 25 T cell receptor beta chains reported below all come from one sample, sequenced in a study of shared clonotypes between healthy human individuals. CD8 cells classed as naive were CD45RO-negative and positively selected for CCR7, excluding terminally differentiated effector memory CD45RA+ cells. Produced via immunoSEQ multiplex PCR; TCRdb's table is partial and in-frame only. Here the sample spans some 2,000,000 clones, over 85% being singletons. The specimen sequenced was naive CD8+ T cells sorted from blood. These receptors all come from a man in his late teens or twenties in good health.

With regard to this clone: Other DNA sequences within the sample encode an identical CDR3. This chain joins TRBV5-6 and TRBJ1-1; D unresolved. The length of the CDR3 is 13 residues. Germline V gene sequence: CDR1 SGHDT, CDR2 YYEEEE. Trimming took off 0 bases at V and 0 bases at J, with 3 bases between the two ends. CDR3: CASSLEVNTEAFF. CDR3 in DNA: TGTGCCAGCAGCTTGGAGGTGAACACTGAAGCTTTCTTT.

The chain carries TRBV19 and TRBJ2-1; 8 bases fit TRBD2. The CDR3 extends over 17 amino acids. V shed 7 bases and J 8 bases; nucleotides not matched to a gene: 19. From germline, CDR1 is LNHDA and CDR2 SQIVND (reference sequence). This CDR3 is CASKGTDSGKPPHEQFF. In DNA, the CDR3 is TGTGCCAGTAAGGGGACGGATAGCGGGAAACCCCCCCATGAGCAGTTCTTC.

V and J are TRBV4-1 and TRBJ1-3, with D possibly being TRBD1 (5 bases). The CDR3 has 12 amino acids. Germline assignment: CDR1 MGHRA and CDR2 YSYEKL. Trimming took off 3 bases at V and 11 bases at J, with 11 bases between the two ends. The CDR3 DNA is TGCGCCAGCAGCCACCCGGGGACCGCCATATATTTT. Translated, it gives CASSHPGTAIYF.

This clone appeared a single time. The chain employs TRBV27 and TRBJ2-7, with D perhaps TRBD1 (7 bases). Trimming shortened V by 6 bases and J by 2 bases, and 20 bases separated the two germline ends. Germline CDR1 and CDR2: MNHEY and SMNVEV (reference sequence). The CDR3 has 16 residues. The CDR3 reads CASSRIAPGGPYEQYF. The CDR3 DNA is TGTGCCAGCAGCCGGATAGCCCCAGGGGGGCCCTACGAGCAGTACTTC.

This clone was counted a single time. The CDR3 protein is CASSPALGQGDNEQFF. The CDR3 region has the DNA TGTGCCAGCAGCCCCGCTCTTGGGCAGGGAGACAATGAGCAGTTCTTC. This chain uses TRBV7-9 with TRBJ2-1, with D tentatively TRBD1 or TRBD2 (5 bases each). Germline V lookup: CDR1 SEHNR, CDR2 FQNEAQ (reference sequence). Trimming shortened V by 5 bases and J by 5 bases, and 19 bases separated the two germline ends. The CDR3 length is 16 residues. The complete variable domain, with remaining parts taken from reference TRBV7-9 and TRBJ2-1, reads DTGVSQNPRHKITKRGQNVTFRCDPISEHNRLYWYRQTLGQGPEFLTYFQNEAQLEKSRLLSDRFSAERPKGSFSTLEIQRTEQGDSAMYLCASSPALGQGDNEQFFGPGTRLTVL.

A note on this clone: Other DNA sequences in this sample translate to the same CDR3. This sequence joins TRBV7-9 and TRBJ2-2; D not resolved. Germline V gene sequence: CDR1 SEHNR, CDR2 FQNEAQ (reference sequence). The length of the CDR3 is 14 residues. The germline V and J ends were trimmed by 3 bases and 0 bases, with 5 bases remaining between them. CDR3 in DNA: TGTGCCAGCAGCTTGACGGCGAACACCGGGGAGCTGTTTTTT. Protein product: CASSLTANTGELFF.

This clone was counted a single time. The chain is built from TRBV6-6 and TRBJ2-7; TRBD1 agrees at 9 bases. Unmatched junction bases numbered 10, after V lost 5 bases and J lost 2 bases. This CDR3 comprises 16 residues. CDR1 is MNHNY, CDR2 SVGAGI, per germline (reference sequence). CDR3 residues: CASSTGTGLIAYEQYF. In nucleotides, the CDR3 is TGTGCCAGCAGTACCGGGACAGGGCTGATTGCCTACGAGCAGTACTTC.

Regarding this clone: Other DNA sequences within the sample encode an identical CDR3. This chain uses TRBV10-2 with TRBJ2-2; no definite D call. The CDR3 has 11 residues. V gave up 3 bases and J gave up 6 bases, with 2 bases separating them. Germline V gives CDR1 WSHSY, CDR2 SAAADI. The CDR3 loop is CASSDPGELFF. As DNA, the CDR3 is TGCGCCAGCAGTGACCCCGGGGAGCTGTTTTTT.

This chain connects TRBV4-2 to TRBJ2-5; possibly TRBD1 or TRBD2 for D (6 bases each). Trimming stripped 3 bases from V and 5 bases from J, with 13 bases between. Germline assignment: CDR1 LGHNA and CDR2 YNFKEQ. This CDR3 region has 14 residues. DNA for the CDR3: TGTGCCAGCAGCCATCTAGGGGGGATGGAGACCCAGTACTTC. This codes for CASSHLGGMETQYF.

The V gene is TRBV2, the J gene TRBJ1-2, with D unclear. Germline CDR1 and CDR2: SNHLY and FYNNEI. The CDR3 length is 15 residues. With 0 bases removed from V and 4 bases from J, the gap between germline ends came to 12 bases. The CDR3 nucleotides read TGTGCCAGCAGTGAAGCGCGGCGGCCCATCTATGGCTACACCTTC. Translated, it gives CASSEARRPIYGYTF.

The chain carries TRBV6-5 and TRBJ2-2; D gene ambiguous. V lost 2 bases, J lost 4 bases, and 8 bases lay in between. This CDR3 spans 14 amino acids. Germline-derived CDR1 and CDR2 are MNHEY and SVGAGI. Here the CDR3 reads CASSYGTITGELFF. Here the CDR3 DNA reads TGTGCCAGCAGTTACGGAACCATCACCGGGGAGCTGTTTTTT.

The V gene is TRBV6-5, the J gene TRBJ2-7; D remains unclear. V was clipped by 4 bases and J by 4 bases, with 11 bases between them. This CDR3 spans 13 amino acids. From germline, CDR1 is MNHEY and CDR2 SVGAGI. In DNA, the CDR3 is TGTGCCAGCAGTTGGGCAGAAACTTACGAGCAGTACTTC. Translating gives CASSWAETYEQYF.

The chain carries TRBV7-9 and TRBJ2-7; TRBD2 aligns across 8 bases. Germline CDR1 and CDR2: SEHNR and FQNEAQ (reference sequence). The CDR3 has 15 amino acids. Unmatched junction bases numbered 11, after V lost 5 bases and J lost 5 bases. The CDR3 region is CASSAILAATDEQYF. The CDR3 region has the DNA TGTGCCAGCAGCGCCATACTAGCGGCGACGGACGAGCAGTACTTC. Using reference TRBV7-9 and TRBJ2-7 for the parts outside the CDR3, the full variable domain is DTGVSQNPRHKITKRGQNVTFRCDPISEHNRLYWYRQTLGQGPEFLTYFQNEAQLEKSRLLSDRFSAERPKGSFSTLEIQRTEQGDSAMYLCASSAILAATDEQYFGPGTRLTVT.

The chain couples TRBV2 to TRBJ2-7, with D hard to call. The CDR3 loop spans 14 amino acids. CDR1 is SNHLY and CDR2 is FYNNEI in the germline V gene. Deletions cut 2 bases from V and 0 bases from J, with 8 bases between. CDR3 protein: CASSELAYSYEQYF. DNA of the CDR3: TGTGCCAGCAGTGAACTGGCCTACTCCTACGAGCAGTACTTC. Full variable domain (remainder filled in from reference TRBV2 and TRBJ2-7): EPEVTQTPSHQVTQMGQEVILRCVPISNHLYFYWYRQILGQKVEFLVSFYNNEISEKSEIFDDQFSVERPDGSNFTLKIRSTKLEDSAMYFCASSELAYSYEQYFGPGTRLTVT.

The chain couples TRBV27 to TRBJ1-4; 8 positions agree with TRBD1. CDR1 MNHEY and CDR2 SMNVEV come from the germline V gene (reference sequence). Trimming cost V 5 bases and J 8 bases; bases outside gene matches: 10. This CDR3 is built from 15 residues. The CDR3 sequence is CASSIGQGLGEKLFF. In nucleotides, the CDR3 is TGTGCCAGCAGTATCGGACAGGGACTAGGGGAAAAACTGTTTTTT.

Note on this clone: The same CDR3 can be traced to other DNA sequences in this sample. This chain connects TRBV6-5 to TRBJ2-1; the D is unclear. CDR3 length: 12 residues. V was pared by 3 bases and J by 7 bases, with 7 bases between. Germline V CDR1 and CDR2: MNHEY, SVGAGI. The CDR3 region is CASSYGLNEQFF. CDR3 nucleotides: TGTGCCAGCAGTTATGGCCTGAATGAGCAGTTCTTC.

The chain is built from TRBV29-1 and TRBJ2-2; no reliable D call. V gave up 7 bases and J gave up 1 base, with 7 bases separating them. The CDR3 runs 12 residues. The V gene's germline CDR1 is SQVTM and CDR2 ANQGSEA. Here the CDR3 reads CSALKNTGELFF. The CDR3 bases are TGCAGCGCACTCAAGAACACCGGGGAGCTGTTTTTT.

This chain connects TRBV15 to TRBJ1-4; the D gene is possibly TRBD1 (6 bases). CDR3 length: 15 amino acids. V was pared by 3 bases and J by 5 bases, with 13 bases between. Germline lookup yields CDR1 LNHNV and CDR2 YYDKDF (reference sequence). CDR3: CATSRDSGGNEKLFF. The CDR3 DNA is TGTGCCACCAGCAGGGACAGCGGGGGAAATGAAAAACTGTTTTTT.

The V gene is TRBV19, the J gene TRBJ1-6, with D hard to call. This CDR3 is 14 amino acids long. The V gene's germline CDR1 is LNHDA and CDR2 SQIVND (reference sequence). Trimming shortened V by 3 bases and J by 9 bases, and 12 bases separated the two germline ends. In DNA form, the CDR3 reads TGTGCCAGTAGTATTAGGGATTACTCTTCACCCCTCCACTTT. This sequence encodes CASSIRDYSSPLHF.

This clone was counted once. CDR3 DNA: TGTGCCAGCAGTGACTCGGGGACATTGAACACCGGGGAGCTGTTTTTT. Residues: CASSDSGTLNTGELFF. The chain links TRBV6-4 to TRBJ2-2, with D perhaps TRBD1 (6 bases). This CDR3 is 16 amino acids long. Germline CDR1 MRHNA, CDR2 SNTAGT. Trimming stripped 0 bases from V and 1 base from J, with 9 bases between.

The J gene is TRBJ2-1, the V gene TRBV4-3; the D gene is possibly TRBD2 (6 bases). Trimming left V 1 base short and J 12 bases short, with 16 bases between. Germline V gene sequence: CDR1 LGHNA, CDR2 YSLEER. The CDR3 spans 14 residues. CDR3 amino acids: CASSQGLASGGQFF. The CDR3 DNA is TGCGCCAGCAGCCAAGGACTGGCGTCCGGGGGGCAGTTCTTC.

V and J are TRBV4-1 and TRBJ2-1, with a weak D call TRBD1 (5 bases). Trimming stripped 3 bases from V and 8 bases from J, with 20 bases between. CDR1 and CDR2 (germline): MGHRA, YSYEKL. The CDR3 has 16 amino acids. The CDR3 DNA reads TGCGCCAGCAGCCATCGAGAGTATGGGGCCAGGGATGAGCAGTTCTTC. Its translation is CASSHREYGARDEQFF.

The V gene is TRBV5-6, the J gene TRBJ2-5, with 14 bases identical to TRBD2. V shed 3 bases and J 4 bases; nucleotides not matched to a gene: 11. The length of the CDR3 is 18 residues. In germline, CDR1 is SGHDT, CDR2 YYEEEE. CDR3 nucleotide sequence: TGTGCCAGCAGCTCCGGACTAGCGGGAGGTTATGGTGTAGAGACCCAGTACTTC. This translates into CASSSGLAGGYGVETQYF.

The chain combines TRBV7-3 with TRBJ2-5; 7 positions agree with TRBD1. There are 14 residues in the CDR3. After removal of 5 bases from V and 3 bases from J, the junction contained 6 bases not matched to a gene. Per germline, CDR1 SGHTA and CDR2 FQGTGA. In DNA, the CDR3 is TGTGCCAGCAGCCTCAGGGGGTTGGAAGAGACCCAGTACTTC. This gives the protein CASSLRGLEETQYF.

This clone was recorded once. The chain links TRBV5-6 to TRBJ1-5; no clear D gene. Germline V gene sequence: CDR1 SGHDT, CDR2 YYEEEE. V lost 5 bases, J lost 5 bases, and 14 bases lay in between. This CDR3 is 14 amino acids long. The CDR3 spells CASRQPYPDQPQHF. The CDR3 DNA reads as TGTGCCAGCAGGCAGCCATACCCAGATCAGCCCCAGCATTTT.